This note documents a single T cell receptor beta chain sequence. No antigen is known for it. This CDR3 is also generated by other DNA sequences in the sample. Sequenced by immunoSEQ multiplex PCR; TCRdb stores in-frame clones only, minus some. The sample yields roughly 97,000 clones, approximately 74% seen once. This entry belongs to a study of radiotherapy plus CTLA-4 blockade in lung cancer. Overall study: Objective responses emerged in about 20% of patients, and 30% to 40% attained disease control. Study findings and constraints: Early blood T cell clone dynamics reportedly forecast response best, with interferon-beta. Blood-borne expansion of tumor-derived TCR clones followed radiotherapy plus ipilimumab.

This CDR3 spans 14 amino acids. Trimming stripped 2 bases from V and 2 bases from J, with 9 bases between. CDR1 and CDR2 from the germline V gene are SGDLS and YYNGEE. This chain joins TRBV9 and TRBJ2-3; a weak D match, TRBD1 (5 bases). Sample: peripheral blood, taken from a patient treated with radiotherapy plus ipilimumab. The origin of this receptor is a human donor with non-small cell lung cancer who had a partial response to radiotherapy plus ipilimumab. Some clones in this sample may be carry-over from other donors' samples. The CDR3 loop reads CASSVRQSTDTQYF. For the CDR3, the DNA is TGTGCCAGCAGCGTGAGACAGTCCACAGATACGCAGTATTTT.